This TCR beta chain was captured in a study of shared clonotypes between healthy human individuals. V lost 0 bases and J lost 2; bases outside the gene matches: 8. The germline V gene encodes CDR1 SGHRS and CDR2 YFSETQ. The CDR3 is 16 residues long. Sequencing used immunoSEQ multiplex PCR; TCRdb keeps in-frame clones, though not all of them. The data contain roughly 1 million clones, 75% to 85% of them singletons. This clone is a singleton in its sample. The antigen remains undetermined. Study-wide points: Estimated clonotype richness was generally higher in naive than memory subsets.

The sample taken for sequencing was memory CD4+ T cells from PBMCs. The subset here: CD45RA-negative fraction. The gene calls are TRBV5-1 and TRBJ2-7; 7 bases match TRBD2. The TCR comes from a man younger than 35 in good health. Some clones in this sample may be carry-over from other donors' samples. The CDR3 loop is CASSLVVAGPAYEQYF. DNA of the CDR3: TGCGCCAGCAGCTTGGTGGTAGCGGGTCCCGCCTACGAGCAGTACTTC.